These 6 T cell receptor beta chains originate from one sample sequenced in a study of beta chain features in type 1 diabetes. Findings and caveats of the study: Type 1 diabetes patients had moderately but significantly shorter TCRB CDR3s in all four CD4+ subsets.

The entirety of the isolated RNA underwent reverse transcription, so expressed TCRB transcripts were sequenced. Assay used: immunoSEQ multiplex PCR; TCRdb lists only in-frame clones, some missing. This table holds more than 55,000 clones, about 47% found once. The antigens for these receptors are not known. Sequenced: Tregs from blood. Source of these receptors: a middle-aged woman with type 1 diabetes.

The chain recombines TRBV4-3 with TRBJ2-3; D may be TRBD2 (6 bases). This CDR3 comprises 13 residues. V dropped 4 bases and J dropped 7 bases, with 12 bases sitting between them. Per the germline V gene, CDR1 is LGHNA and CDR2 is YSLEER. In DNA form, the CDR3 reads TGCGCCAGCAGCCGTGAACTAGCCTATACGCAGTATTTT. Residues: CASSRELAYTQYF.

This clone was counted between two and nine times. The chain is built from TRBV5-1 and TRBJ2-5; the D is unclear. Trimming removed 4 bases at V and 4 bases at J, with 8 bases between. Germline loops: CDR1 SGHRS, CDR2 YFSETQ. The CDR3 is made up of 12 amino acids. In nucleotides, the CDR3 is TGCGCCAGCAGCCCTGCCGGAGAGACCCAGTACTTC. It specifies CASSPAGETQYF.

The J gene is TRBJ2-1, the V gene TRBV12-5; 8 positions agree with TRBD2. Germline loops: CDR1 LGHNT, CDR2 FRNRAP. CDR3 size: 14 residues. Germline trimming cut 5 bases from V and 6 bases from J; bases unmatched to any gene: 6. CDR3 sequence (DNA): TGTGCTAGTGGTGGGGATCGGGAGGGCAATGAGCAGTTCTTC. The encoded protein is CASGGDREGNEQFF.

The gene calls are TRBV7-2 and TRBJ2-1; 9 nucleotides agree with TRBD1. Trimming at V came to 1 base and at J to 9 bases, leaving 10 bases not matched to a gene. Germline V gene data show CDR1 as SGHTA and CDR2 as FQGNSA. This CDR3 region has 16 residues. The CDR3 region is CASSLGPGQGSGEQFF. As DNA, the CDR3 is TGTGCCAGCAGCTTAGGCCCGGGACAGGGTTCGGGTGAGCAGTTCTTC.

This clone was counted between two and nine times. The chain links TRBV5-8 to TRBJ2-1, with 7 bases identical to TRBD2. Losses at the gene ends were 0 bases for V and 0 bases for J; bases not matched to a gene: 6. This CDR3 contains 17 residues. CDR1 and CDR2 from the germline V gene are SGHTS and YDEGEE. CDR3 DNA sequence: TGTGCCAGCAGCTTGGGACTAGCCCAGAGCTCCTACAATGAGCAGTTCTTC. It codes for CASSLGLAQSSYNEQFF.

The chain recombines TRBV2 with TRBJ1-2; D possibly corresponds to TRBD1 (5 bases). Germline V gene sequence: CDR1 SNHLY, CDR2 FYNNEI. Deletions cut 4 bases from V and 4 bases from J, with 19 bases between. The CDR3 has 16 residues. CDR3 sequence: CASSGSGGGDFYGYTF. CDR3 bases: TGTGCCAGCAGTGGATCCGGGGGAGGGGACTTCTATGGCTACACCTTC.